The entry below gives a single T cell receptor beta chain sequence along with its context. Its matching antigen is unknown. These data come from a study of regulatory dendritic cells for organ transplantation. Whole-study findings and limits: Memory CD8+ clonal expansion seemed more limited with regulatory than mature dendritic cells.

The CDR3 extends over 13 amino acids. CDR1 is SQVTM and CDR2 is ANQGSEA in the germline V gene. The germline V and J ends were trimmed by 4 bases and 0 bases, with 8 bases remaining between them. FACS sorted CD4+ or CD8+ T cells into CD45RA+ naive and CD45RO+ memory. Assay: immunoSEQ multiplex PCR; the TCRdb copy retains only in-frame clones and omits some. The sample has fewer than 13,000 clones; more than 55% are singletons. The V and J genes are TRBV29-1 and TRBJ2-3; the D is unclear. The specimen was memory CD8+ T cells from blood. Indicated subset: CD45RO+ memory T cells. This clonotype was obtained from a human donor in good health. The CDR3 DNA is TGCAGCGTTGGCAAGGATAGCACAGATACGCAGTATTTT. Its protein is CSVGKDSTDTQYF.